The present TCR beta chain was sequenced within a study of radiotherapy plus CTLA-4 blockade in lung cancer. V was trimmed by 2 bases and J by 7 bases, leaving 9 bases between them. Per the germline V gene, CDR1 is SGHDN and CDR2 is FVKESK. This CDR3 has 13 amino acids. Study-wide points: Interferon-beta, together with early blood T cell clone dynamics, reportedly best predicted response.

With regard to this clone: What it binds is unknown.

Sequenced by immunoSEQ multiplex PCR; TCRdb stores in-frame clones only, minus some. The data show roughly 100,000 clones, with approximately 81% seen just once and less than 2.5% held by the top ten. The chain joins TRBV14 to TRBJ1-5, with no clear D. The origin of this receptor is a human donor with non-small cell lung cancer that progressed on radiotherapy plus ipilimumab. Some clones in this sample may be carry-over from other donors' samples. The material was peripheral blood, obtained from a patient treated with radiotherapy plus ipilimumab. CDR3 DNA: TGTGCCAGCAGCCAATGGCTCGGCCAGCCCCAGCATTTT. Translating gives CASSQWLGQPQHF. Looking up the rest from reference TRBV14 and TRBJ1-5 gives the full variable domain: EAGVTQFPSHSVIEKGQTVTLRCDPISGHDNLYWYRRVMGKEIKFLLHFVKESKQDESGMPNNRFLAERTGGTYSTLKVQPAELEDSGVYFCASSQWLGQPQHFGDGTRLSIL.